This TCR beta chain was retrieved from a study of identical twins. TCRdb re-called the 5' RACE reads through MiXCR, storing one row per CDR3 protein. The repertoire includes hundreds of thousands of distinct CDR3 sequences, around a sixth of them detected once, and around 12% sits in the top ten. After removal of 0 bases from V and 4 bases from J, the junction contained 21 bases not matched to a gene. The CDR3 has 21 residues. CDR1 and CDR2 from the germline V gene are SGHAT and FQDESV (reference sequence). This clonotype was counted between two and nine times. This sample was also put to use in a study of T cells expressing NK-cell markers. That source reports: In several experiments, sorting was confined to alpha-beta TCR T cells through use of an anti-gamma-delta TCR antibody.

Sequencing input: PBMCs. V and J are TRBV11-1 and TRBJ1-2; 9 bases map to TRBD1. The TCR sequence derives from a woman younger than 35 in good health. The CDR3 spells CASSLAGQGIFFPSDRYGYTF. In nucleotides, the CDR3 is TGTGCCAGCAGCTTAGCGGGACAGGGTATTTTTTTCCCCTCAGACCGCTATGGCTACACCTTC.